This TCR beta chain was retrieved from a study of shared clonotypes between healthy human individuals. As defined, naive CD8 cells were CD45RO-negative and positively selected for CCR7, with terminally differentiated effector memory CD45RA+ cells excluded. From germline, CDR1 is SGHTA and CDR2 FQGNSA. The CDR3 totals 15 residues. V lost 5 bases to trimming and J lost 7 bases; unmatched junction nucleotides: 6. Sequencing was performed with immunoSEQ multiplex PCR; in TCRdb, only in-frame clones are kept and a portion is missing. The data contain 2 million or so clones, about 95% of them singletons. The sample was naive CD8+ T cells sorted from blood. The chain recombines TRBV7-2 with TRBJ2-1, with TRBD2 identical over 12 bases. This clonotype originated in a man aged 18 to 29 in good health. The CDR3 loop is CASSGLAGTENEQFF. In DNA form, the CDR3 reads TGTGCCAGCAGCGGACTAGCGGGAACGGAGAATGAGCAGTTCTTC.